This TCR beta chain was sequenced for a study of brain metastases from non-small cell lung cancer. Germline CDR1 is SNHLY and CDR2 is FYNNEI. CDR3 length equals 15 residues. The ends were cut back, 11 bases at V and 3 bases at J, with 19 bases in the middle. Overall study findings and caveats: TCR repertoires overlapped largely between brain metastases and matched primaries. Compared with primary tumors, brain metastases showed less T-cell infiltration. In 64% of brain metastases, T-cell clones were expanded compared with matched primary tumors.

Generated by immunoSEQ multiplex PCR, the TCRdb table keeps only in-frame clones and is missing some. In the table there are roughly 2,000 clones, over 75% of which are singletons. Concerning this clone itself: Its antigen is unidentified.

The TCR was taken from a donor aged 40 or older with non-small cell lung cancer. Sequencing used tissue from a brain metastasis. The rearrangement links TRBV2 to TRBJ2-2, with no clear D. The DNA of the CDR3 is TGTGCCGGTGCTGGCCAGGATGGGGACACCGGGGAGCTGTTTTTT. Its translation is CAGAGQDGDTGELFF.